These 18 T cell receptor beta chains share one sample of origin, sequenced in a study of T cell responses to AZD1222 COVID-19 vaccine. Method: immunoSEQ multiplex PCR; TCRdb's copy keeps in-frame clones and lacks some. The sample shows about 150,000 clones, roughly nine tenths of them seen only once. This sample comprised peripheral blood, obtained on day 0 of AZD1222 vaccination. These receptors were obtained from an adult in good health.

In this sample, this clone turned up once. The chain joins TRBV6-5 to TRBJ1-1; D unresolved. V was cut by 7 bases and J by 5 bases, with 14 bases left in between. The germline gives CDR1 MNHEY, CDR2 SVGAGI. This CDR3 has 13 residues. CDR3 sequence (DNA): TGTGCCAGCAAACAGTCTCAAAGGACTGAAGCTTTCTTT. It specifies CASKQSQRTEAFF.

The CDR3 reads CSAKKRPEQYF. The CDR3 region has the DNA TGCAGTGCTAAGAAACGGCCCGAGCAGTACTTC. V and J are TRBV20-1 and TRBJ2-7, with D uncertain. V dropped 4 bases and J dropped 6 bases, with 10 bases sitting between them. Germline V gene lookup returns CDR1 DFQATT and CDR2 SNEGSKA (reference sequence). This CDR3 has 11 amino acids.

The chain links TRBV19 to TRBJ1-5, with TRBD1 matching 9 bases. Per germline, CDR1 LNHDA and CDR2 SQIVND (reference sequence). The V segment lost 6 bases and the J segment 1 base; nucleotides outside the gene matches: 1. The CDR3 length is 14 residues. The chain's CDR3 is CASRGQGSNQPQHF. CDR3 nucleotide sequence: TGTGCCAGTAGGGGACAGGGCAGCAATCAGCCCCAGCATTTT.

This CDR3 is CASRGQVAQPQHF. DNA for the CDR3: TGTGCCAGTAGAGGACAGGTCGCCCAGCCCCAGCATTTT. V usage is TRBV19 and J usage is TRBJ1-5; 7 nucleotides align to TRBD1. This CDR3 region has 13 residues. CDR1 is LNHDA and CDR2 is SQIVND in the germline V gene (reference sequence). V lost 6 bases, J lost 7 bases, and 6 bases stayed unmatched.

The genes are TRBV6-2 or TRBV6-3 and TRBJ2-3; unclear D gene. CDR1 is MNHEY and CDR2 is SVGEGT in the germline V gene. V was clipped by 6 bases and J by 6 bases, with 16 bases between them. The CDR3 length is 14 residues. DNA for the CDR3: TGTGCCAGCAGCCCTCTAGGTGTGAAGGATACGCAGTATTTT. Translating it yields CASSPLGVKDTQYF.

V is TRBV6-2 or TRBV6-3 and J is TRBJ1-1, with D unresolved. Germline CDR1 MNHEY, CDR2 SVGEGT. The CDR3 is 16 amino acids. V lost 0 bases and J 1 base, leaving 12 bases between the germline ends. The CDR3 nucleotides are TGTGCCAGCAGTTACTCGAGTCTGTTGGGGAACACTGAAGCTTTCTTT. It translates to CASSYSSLLGNTEAFF.

The chain employs TRBV7-9 and TRBJ2-5; D is possibly TRBD1 or TRBD2 (5 bases each). The length of the CDR3 is 18 residues. Germline CDR1 SEHNR, CDR2 FQNEAQ (reference sequence). The V gene lost 5 bases and the J gene lost 4 bases, with 26 bases spanning the gap. Written as DNA, the CDR3 is TGTGCCAGCAGCGCGATGCGGCAGGGAGTGGTGTGGTTAGAGACCCAGTACTTC. Its translation: CASSAMRQGVVWLETQYF.

J is TRBJ2-2 and V is TRBV28; D gene ambiguous. Trimming cost V 6 bases and J 1 base, with 12 bases left between them. The CDR3 is 15 amino acids. CDR1 is MDHEN and CDR2 is SYDVKM in the germline V gene. The CDR3 DNA reads as TGTGCCAGCAGCTCGATGGTGGGGAACACCGGGGAGCTGTTTTTT. Its protein product is CASSSMVGNTGELFF.

In its sample, this clone was seen once. This chain connects TRBV7-9 to TRBJ1-1; no clear D gene. Germline values: CDR1 SEHNR, CDR2 FQNEAQ (reference sequence). The CDR3 has 15 amino acids. Trimming cost V 5 bases and J 0 bases, with 13 bases left between them. The CDR3 DNA reads TGTGCCAGCAGCCAAGATCGGTCCATGAACACTGAAGCTTTCTTT. It encodes CASSQDRSMNTEAFF.

The count of this clone is one. The rearrangement joins TRBV5-1 to TRBJ1-6; 9 bases line up with TRBD1. The CDR3 has 19 residues. V gave up 1 base and J gave up 6 bases; unmatched junction bases: 14. Germline CDR1 reads SGHRS; CDR2 reads YFSETQ. The CDR3 sequence: CASSLSYQDRGVGNSPLHF. CDR3 sequence (DNA): TGCGCCAGCAGCTTGTCATATCAGGACAGGGGAGTCGGTAATTCACCCCTCCACTTT. Complete variable domain (other parts from reference TRBV5-1 and TRBJ1-6): KAGVTQTPRYLIKTRGQQVTLSCSPISGHRSVSWYQQTPGQGLQFLFEYFSETQRNKGNFPGRFSGRQFSNSRSEMNVSTLELGDSALYLCASSLSYQDRGVGNSPLHFGNGTRLTVT.

The V and J genes are TRBV28 and TRBJ1-2; maybe TRBD1 (5 bases). CDR1 and CDR2 (germline): MDHEN, SYDVKM. CDR3 length: 13 amino acids. The ends were cut back, 6 bases at V and 8 bases at J, with 16 bases in the middle. CDR3 amino acids: CASRPGTPPGYTF. In nucleotides, the CDR3 is TGTGCCAGCAGACCCGGGACCCCCCCGGGCTACACCTTC.

The chain uses TRBV13 and TRBJ1-1, with D unclear. Germline CDR1 is PRHDT and CDR2 is FYEKMQ (reference sequence). The CDR3 sequence is 12 residues long. The germline V and J ends were trimmed by 5 bases and 7 bases, with 11 bases remaining between them. CDR3 bases: TGTGCCAGCAGCCCTTCATATAGTGAAGCTTTCTTT. Translation gives CASSPSYSEAFF.

The CDR3 DNA reads as TGTGCCAGCAAAACAGGGGGCGGCGGTTCACCCCTCCACTTT. Residues: CASKTGGGGSPLHF. V is TRBV6-5 and J is TRBJ1-6; 9 nucleotides line up with TRBD1. The ends lost 7 bases at V and 9 bases at J; junction bases unmatched: 7. Germline V lookup: CDR1 MNHEY, CDR2 SVGAGI. This CDR3 spans 14 amino acids.

The chain uses TRBV11-2 and TRBJ1-1; D gene unclear. This CDR3 is 12 amino acids long. The ends were cut back, 5 bases at V and 5 bases at J, with 9 bases in the middle. Germline lookup yields CDR1 SGHAT and CDR2 FQNNGV. CDR3 amino acids: CASSQIGTEAFF. CDR3 DNA sequence: TGTGCCAGCAGCCAAATAGGAACTGAAGCTTTCTTT. The whole variable domain, remainder taken from reference TRBV11-2 and TRBJ1-1, is EAGVAQSPRYKIIEKRQSVAFWCNPISGHATLYWYQQILGQGPKLLIQFQNNGVVDDSQLPKDRFSAERLKGVDSTLKIQPAKLEDSAVYLCASSQIGTEAFFGQGTRLTVV.

The CDR3 DNA reads TGTGCCTGGAGCCAGACAGGGGGCTATCAGCCCCAGCATTTT. The encoded protein is CAWSQTGGYQPQHF. The V call is TRBV30, the J call TRBJ1-5, with TRBD1 identical over 10 bases. The CDR3 covers 14 residues. CDR1 is GTSNPN, CDR2 SVGIG, per germline (reference sequence). V lost 3 bases to trimming and J lost 5 bases; unmatched junction nucleotides: 4.

The chain is built from TRBV9 and TRBJ1-3; no firm D call. V dropped 0 bases and J dropped 3 bases, with 7 bases sitting between them. CDR3 length: 14 residues. The germline gives CDR1 SGDLS, CDR2 YYNGEE. The CDR3 region has the DNA TGTGCCAGCAGCGTAGGAGGGTTTGGAAACACCATATATTTT. Amino acids: CASSVGGFGNTIYF.

This chain connects TRBV6-4 to TRBJ1-2, with TRBD1 identical over 7 bases. The germline V gene encodes CDR1 MRHNA and CDR2 SNTAGT. This CDR3 is built from 16 residues. Losses at the gene ends were 4 bases for V and 4 bases for J; bases not matched to a gene: 12. Here the CDR3 DNA reads TGTGCCAGCAGTGGTTTACCAAGGACAGGTATCTATGGCTACACCTTC. The encoded protein is CASSGLPRTGIYGYTF.

The rearrangement joins TRBV4-1 to TRBJ2-1; D uncertain. Trimming pared 0 bases from V and 8 bases from J, leaving 14 bases between. The CDR3 contains 15 residues. CDR1 is MGHRA and CDR2 is YSYEKL in the germline V gene. CDR3 sequence reads: CASSQESAVRDEQFF. CDR3 sequence (DNA): TGCGCCAGCAGCCAAGAAAGTGCAGTTAGGGATGAGCAGTTCTTC.